Included here is one T cell receptor (beta chain) sequence, with context. Sequencing was performed with immunoSEQ multiplex PCR; in TCRdb, only in-frame clones are kept and a portion is missing. The repertoire includes 390,000 or so clones, over 75% of them detected once, and more than 6% sits in the top ten. These data come from a study of control samples from healthy donors and cancer patients. Trimming stripped 4 bases from V and 8 bases from J, with 5 bases between. Germline V gives CDR1 LNHDA, CDR2 SQIVND (reference sequence). The CDR3 is made up of 11 amino acids. This receptor was taken from a man between 40 and 49 years old with head and neck cancer. This chain joins TRBV19 and TRBJ2-2; D ambiguous. Material: PBMCs. Written as DNA, the CDR3 is TGTGCCAGTAGTACTTGGGGGGAGCTGTTTTTT. Translated, it gives CASSTWGELFF.